Each of the 20 T cell receptor beta chains below was sequenced from the same sample in a study of B cell selection in AIRE deficiency. Sorted regulatory T cells were CD4-positive, CD25-high and CD127-low or negative. Only in-frame clones appear in the TCRdb table, and some are missing; sequencing was by immunoSEQ multiplex PCR. Of some 25,000 clones listed, about 90% are singletons. Sequencing was performed on CD4+CD25+ Tregs sorted from PBMCs. These receptor sequences come from a human donor in good health.

The chain couples TRBV5-4 to TRBJ2-5; 8 positions agree with TRBD2. Germline V gene data show CDR1 as SGHNT and CDR2 as YYREEE (reference sequence). The junction had 5 bases not matched to a gene; V was cut back by 0 bases and J by 4 bases. The CDR3 sequence is 15 residues long. The CDR3 loop reads CASSLGGTRGETQYF. The DNA of the CDR3 is TGTGCCAGCAGCTTGGGAGGGACTAGAGGAGAGACCCAGTACTTC.

The chain links TRBV18 to TRBJ2-7; 7 bases are a match to TRBD2. Germline CDR1 is KGHSH and CDR2 is LQKENI. J lost 5 bases, V lost 3 bases, and 1 base had no gene match. The CDR3 runs 12 residues. CDR3 in DNA: TGTGCCAGCTCACCGGGAGGGGACGAGCAGTACTTC. It translates to CASSPGGDEQYF.

This chain uses TRBV5-4 with TRBJ2-2; 7 bases map to TRBD1. This CDR3 spans 14 amino acids. CDR1 and CDR2 from the germline V gene are SGHNT and YYREEE (reference sequence). J lost 5 bases, V lost 5 bases, and 6 bases had no gene match. The CDR3: CASSRTGDTGELFF. For the CDR3, the DNA is TGTGCCAGCAGTCGGACAGGCGATACCGGGGAGCTGTTTTTT.

This chain connects TRBV6-7 to TRBJ2-2, with 11 bases matching TRBD2. TRBV6-7 is placed among ORFs of uncertain function. The CDR3 spans 19 residues. The V segment lost 5 bases and the J segment 5 bases; nucleotides outside the gene matches: 16. DNA of the CDR3: TGTGCCAGCAGTCGGACAATGCGACTAGCGGGGTCGGGGACCGGGGAGCTGTTTTTT. Translation: CASSRTMRLAGSGTGELFF.

The chain's CDR3 is CASSRGTGGVKNTEAFF. The CDR3 nucleotides are TGTGCCAGTAGTAGAGGGACAGGGGGAGTAAAAAACACTGAAGCTTTCTTT. The chain couples TRBV19 to TRBJ1-1; 11 nucleotides agree with TRBD1. The CDR3 runs to 17 residues. Trimming at V came to 4 bases and at J to 2 bases, leaving 9 bases not matched to a gene. The germline V gene has CDR1 LNHDA and CDR2 SQIVND (reference sequence).

V is TRBV30 and J is TRBJ1-2; 9 bases are a match to TRBD1. V gave up 4 bases and J gave up 6 bases; unmatched junction bases: 3. CDR3 length equals 12 residues. Germline CDR1 reads GTSNPN; CDR2 reads SVGIG (reference sequence). DNA for the CDR3: TGTGCCTGGAATGGACAGGGGAATGGCTACACCTTC. As protein: CAWNGQGNGYTF.

V and J are TRBV6-5 and TRBJ1-1; D unclear. V shed 4 bases and J shed 1 base, with 16 bases lying between them. The CDR3 is made up of 16 amino acids. The V gene's germline CDR1 is MNHEY and CDR2 SVGAGI. CDR3 coding DNA: TGTGCCAGCAGTTCCTATACCGGGGTTAAGAACACTGAAGCTTTCTTT. Its translation is CASSSYTGVKNTEAFF.

The genes are TRBV7-2 and TRBJ1-1; maybe TRBD1 (5 bases). CDR3 length equals 14 residues. Germline V gives CDR1 SGHTA, CDR2 FQGNSA. The V gene lost 5 bases and the J gene lost 2 bases, with 12 bases spanning the gap. In nucleotides, the CDR3 is TGTGCCAGCAGCAAATGGGACCTCAACACTGAAGCTTTCTTT. Translating gives CASSKWDLNTEAFF.

The genes are TRBV19 and TRBJ2-5; D not resolved. Trimming took 5 bases from V and 5 from J, leaving 18 bases between them. Germline assignment: CDR1 LNHDA and CDR2 SQIVND (reference sequence). The CDR3 totals 15 residues. For the CDR3, the DNA is TGTGCCAGTAGTCCGTCTGTTGACTTTAGGGAGACCCAGTACTTC. Translating it yields CASSPSVDFRETQYF.

V is TRBV9 and J is TRBJ1-3; no firm D call. V lost 1 base, J lost 0 bases, and 5 bases lay in between. CDR3 length equals 14 residues. CDR1 and CDR2 from the germline V gene are SGDLS and YYNGEE. The CDR3 sequence: CASSVSSSGNTIYF. The CDR3 DNA follows: TGTGCCAGCAGCGTAAGTTCCTCTGGAAACACCATATATTTT. Variable domain in full (rest from reference TRBV9 and TRBJ1-3): DSGVTQTPKHLITATGQRVTLRCSPRSGDLSVYWYQQSLDQGLQFLIQYYNGEERAKGNILERFSAQQFPDLHSELNLSSLELGDSALYFCASSVSSSGNTIYFGEGSWLTVV.

This rearrangement joins TRBV7-9 to TRBJ2-5, with TRBD2 as a possible D gene (6 bases). This CDR3 region has 14 residues. Trimming stripped 5 bases from V and 5 bases from J, with 15 bases between. Germline V gene lookup returns CDR1 SEHNR and CDR2 FQNEAQ (reference sequence). The CDR3 is CASSPQRRGETQYF. In DNA form, the CDR3 reads TGTGCCAGCAGCCCCCAACGACGGGGGGAGACCCAGTACTTC. The entire variable domain, with the rest obtained from reference TRBV7-9 and TRBJ2-5, is as follows: DTGVSQNPRHKITKRGQNVTFRCDPISEHNRLYWYRQTLGQGPEFLTYFQNEAQLEKSRLLSDRFSAERPKGSFSTLEIQRTEQGDSAMYLCASSPQRRGETQYFGPGTRLLVL.

The rearrangement joins TRBV30 to TRBJ2-7; no firm D call. Germline CDR1 and CDR2: GTSNPN and SVGIG (reference sequence). The CDR3 is 18 amino acids. V lost 2 bases and J lost 2, with 25 bases in between. The CDR3 bases are TGTGCCTGGAGTCCCCCCTTTGGGTCGGCGAAGATTGCCTACGAGCAGTACTTC. Translation: CAWSPPFGSAKIAYEQYF. The whole variable domain, filled in from reference TRBV30 and TRBJ2-7, reads SQTIHQWPATLVQPVGSPLSLECTVEGTSNPNLYWYRQAAGRGLQLLFYSVGIGQISSEVPQNLSASRPQDRQFILSSKKLLLSDSGFYLCAWSPPFGSAKIAYEQYFGPGTRLTVT.

V usage is TRBV15 and J usage is TRBJ1-3; D ambiguous. The CDR3 has 14 residues. The V end lost 5 bases, the J end lost 4 bases, and 12 bases lay between the germline ends. CDR1 is LNHNV, CDR2 YYDKDF, per germline (reference sequence). CDR3 residues: CATSPLGSGNTIYF. The CDR3 DNA reads as TGTGCCACCAGCCCTTTAGGATCGGGAAACACCATATATTTT.

V gene TRBV18 combines with J gene TRBJ2-3, with 9 bases matching TRBD1. Looked up from germline, CDR1 is KGHSH and CDR2 is LQKENI. Trimming cost V 8 bases and J 3 bases; bases outside gene matches: 9. The CDR3 spans 15 residues. This CDR3 reads CASASTGGETDTQYF. In DNA, the CDR3 is TGTGCCAGCGCGTCCACAGGGGGCGAGACAGATACGCAGTATTTT.

The chain is built from TRBV11-2 and TRBJ2-3, with D maybe TRBD2 (5 bases). The V end was cut by 3 bases, the J end by 0 bases, with 7 bases between. Germline CDR1 and CDR2: SGHAT and FQNNGV. The CDR3 is made up of 14 amino acids. CDR3 in amino acids: CASSLTGSTDTQYF. In nucleotides, the CDR3 is TGTGCCAGCAGCTTGACGGGAAGCACAGATACGCAGTATTTT.

The V and J genes are TRBV5-1 and TRBJ1-2, with TRBD1 as a possible D gene (5 bases). The germline V gene encodes CDR1 SGHRS and CDR2 YFSETQ. The V end lost 4 bases, the J end lost 4 bases, and 14 bases lay between the germline ends. This CDR3 is 14 amino acids long. DNA of the CDR3: TGCGCCAGCAGCGTGGGACCCGGGGGCTATGGCTACACCTTC. Amino acids: CASSVGPGGYGYTF.

This clone was observed once. The V gene is TRBV23-1, the J gene TRBJ2-7; tentatively, D is TRBD1 (6 bases). TRBV23-1 is recorded as an ORF, its role being uncertain. V dropped 4 bases and J dropped 1 base, with 11 bases sitting between them. The CDR3 totals 14 residues. CDR3 region: CASSLTRGSYEQYF. CDR3 nucleotides: TGCGCCAGCAGTCTAACCAGGGGATCCTACGAGCAGTACTTC.

This sequence joins TRBV7-7 and TRBJ1-3, with a possible D match to TRBD1 (5 bases). V gave up 6 bases and J gave up 5 bases, with 14 bases separating them. Germline values: CDR1 SSHAT, CDR2 FNYEAQ (reference sequence). CDR3 size: 14 residues. The CDR3 DNA follows: TGTGCCAGCAGTTTCGGGACTCGCCGAAACACCATATATTTT. Translated: CASSFGTRRNTIYF.

This chain connects TRBV5-1 to TRBJ2-7; D not resolved. The CDR3 loop spans 14 amino acids. The germline gives CDR1 SGHRS, CDR2 YFSETQ. The V end was cut by 5 bases, the J end by 2 bases, with 14 bases between. The CDR3 coding sequence is TGCGCCAGCAGGACGACTTGGGGTACCTACGAGCAGTACTTC. Protein: CASRTTWGTYEQYF.

The chain combines TRBV30 with TRBJ2-3; 14 bases line up with TRBD2. Trimming took 0 bases from V and 0 from J; bases not matched to a gene: 8. Germline lookup yields CDR1 GTSNPN and CDR2 SVGIG (reference sequence). This CDR3 is built from 19 residues. The CDR3 region is CAWSVWTSGGSTSTDTQYF. CDR3 in DNA: TGTGCCTGGAGTGTATGGACTAGCGGGGGGTCGACTAGCACAGATACGCAGTATTTT.